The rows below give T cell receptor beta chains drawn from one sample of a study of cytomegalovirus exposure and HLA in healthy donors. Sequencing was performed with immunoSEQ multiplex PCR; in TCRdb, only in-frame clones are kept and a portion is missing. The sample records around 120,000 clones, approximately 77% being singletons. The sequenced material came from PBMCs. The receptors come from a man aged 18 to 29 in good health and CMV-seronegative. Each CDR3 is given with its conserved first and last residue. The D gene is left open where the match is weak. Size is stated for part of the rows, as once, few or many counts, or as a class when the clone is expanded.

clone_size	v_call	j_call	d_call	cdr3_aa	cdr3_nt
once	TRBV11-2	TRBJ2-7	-	CASSRSGAYEQYF	TGTGCCAGCAGCCGGTCAGGGGCCTACGAGCAGTACTTC
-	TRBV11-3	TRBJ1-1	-	CASSLQRGKRAFF	TGTGCCAGCAGCTTACAAAGGGGAAAAAGAGCTTTCTTT
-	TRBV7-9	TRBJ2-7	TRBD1	CASSLGTGGVGYEQYF	TGTGCCAGCAGCTTAGGTACAGGGGGCGTCGGCTACGAGCAGTACTTC
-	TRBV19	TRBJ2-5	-	CASSISRNKRETQYF	TGTGCCAGTAGTATTAGTCGTAACAAGAGGGAGACCCAGTACTTC
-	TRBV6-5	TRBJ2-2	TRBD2	CASSYREDTGELFF	TGTGCCAGCAGTTACCGGGAGGACACCGGGGAGCTGTTTTTT
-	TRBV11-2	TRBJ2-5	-	CASRSRGGTSETQYF	TGTGCCAGCAGATCTAGGGGTGGAACGTCGGAGACCCAGTACTTC
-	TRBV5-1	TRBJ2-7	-	CASSPDSNYEQYF	TGCGCCAGCAGCCCGGACAGCAACTACGAGCAGTACTTC
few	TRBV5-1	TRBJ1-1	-	CASSSGGAKNTEAFF	TGCGCCAGCAGCTCCGGGGGGGCCAAGAACACTGAAGCTTTCTTT
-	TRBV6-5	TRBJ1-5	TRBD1	CASRPTGGNQPQHF	TGTGCCAGCAGGCCAACAGGGGGCAATCAGCCCCAGCATTTT
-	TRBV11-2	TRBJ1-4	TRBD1	CASSPTGGEKLFF	TGTGCCAGCAGCCCGACAGGGGGAGAAAAACTGTTTTTT
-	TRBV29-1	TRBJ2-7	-	CSGATGYEQYF	TGCAGCGGCGCCACAGGCTACGAGCAGTACTTC
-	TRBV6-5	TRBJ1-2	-	CASSPDSPIYGYTF	TGTGCCAGCAGTCCGGACAGTCCTATATATGGCTACACCTTC
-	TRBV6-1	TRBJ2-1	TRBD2	CASSELAGGPDEQFF	TGTGCCAGCAGTGAACTAGCGGGGGGGCCAGATGAGCAGTTCTTC
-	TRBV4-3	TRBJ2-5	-	CASSHLKGEGETQYF	TGCGCCAGCAGCCACTTAAAGGGGGAGGGAGAGACCCAGTACTTC
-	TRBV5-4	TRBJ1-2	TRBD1	CASSRQGGGYTF	TGTGCCAGCAGCAGGCAGGGGGGAGGCTACACCTTC
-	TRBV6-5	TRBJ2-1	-	CASSNRDNEQFF	TGTGCCAGCAGTAACAGGGACAATGAGCAGTTCTTC
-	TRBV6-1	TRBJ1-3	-	CASSDGGGYSGNTIYF	TGTGCCAGCAGTGATGGCGGGGGATACTCTGGAAACACCATATATTTT
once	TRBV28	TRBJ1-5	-	CASSPLFGGNQPQHF	TGTGCCAGCAGTCCGCTCTTCGGGGGGAATCAGCCCCAGCATTTT
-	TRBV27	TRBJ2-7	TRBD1	CASSKEGQGHYEQYF	TGTGCCAGCAGCAAAGAAGGACAGGGGCACTACGAGCAGTACTTC
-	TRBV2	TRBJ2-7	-	CASSEGGYEQYF	TGTGCCAGCAGTGAGGGGGGATACGAGCAGTACTTC
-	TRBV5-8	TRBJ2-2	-	CASSGGATRELFF	TGTGCCAGCAGCGGGGGCGCTACCCGAGAGCTGTTTTTT
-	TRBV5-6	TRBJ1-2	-	CASSLGPGSRGYTF	TGTGCCAGCAGCTTGGGTCCAGGCTCGCGAGGCTACACCTTC
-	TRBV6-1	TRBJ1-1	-	CASSVSQGGDTEAFF	TGTGCCAGCAGTGTCAGCCAGGGTGGGGACACTGAAGCTTTCTTT